What follows are 20 T cell receptor beta chains derived from one specimen sequenced in a study of T cells expressing NK-cell markers. TCRdb re-called the 5' RACE reads, yielding one record per CDR3 amino acid sequence without DNA. This sample's table reports under 500,000 distinct CDR3 sequences. What was sequenced was blood T cells: a sorted CD56 or NKG2C T cell subset, CD4+ or CD8+ T cells, or bulk PBMC T cells (not recorded which). The receptors originated from a woman aged 18-69 years in good health.

V and J are TRBV7-8 and TRBJ1-5. Germline lookup yields CDR1 SGHVS and CDR2 FQNEAQ. The CDR3 is 16 amino acids. CDR3 sequence reads: CAGHNGTALSNQPQHF.

The CDR3 here is CASSQDSSGSHNEQFF. The chain uses TRBV4-3 and TRBJ2-1; TCRdb selects TRBD2, and the lack of DNA leaves this call unchecked. Germline V gene data show CDR1 as LGHNA and CDR2 as YSLEER. The CDR3 is 16 residues long.

This chain links TRBV6-5 with TRBJ2-2; the D call from TCRdb, TRBD1, cannot be confirmed without DNA. CDR1 is MNHEY, CDR2 SVGAGI, per germline. This CDR3 is built from 16 residues. The CDR3 sequence is CASSFLGTTNTGELFF.

This chain joins TRBV6-5 and TRBJ1-2; TCRdb picks TRBD1, but there is no DNA to check that call. CDR1 is MNHEY, CDR2 SVGAGI, per germline. The CDR3 runs 13 residues. The CDR3 sequence: CASSYQGLYGYTF.

The chain carries TRBV14 and TRBJ2-7; the TCRdb call, TRBD2, lacks DNA for checking. Per germline, CDR1 SGHDN and CDR2 FVKESK. This CDR3 has 13 amino acids. The CDR3 is CASSGLAQYEQYF.

This rearrangement joins TRBV7-9 to TRBJ2-1; TCRdb returns TRBD1, unconfirmable since there is no DNA. Germline V gene lookup returns CDR1 SEHNR and CDR2 FQNEAQ (reference sequence). This CDR3 contains 11 residues. The chain's CDR3 is CASSPPDEQFF.

The rearrangement joins TRBV6-1 to TRBJ2-7; checking the TCRdb D call of TRBD1 is not possible without DNA. The CDR3 contains 15 residues. From germline, CDR1 is MNHNS and CDR2 SASEGT. This CDR3 is CASSQMQGLPYEQYF.

The chain employs TRBV6-6 and TRBJ2-5; TCRdb picks TRBD2, but there is no DNA to check that call. The CDR3 sequence is 12 residues long. The V gene's germline CDR1 is MNHNY and CDR2 SVGAGI (reference sequence). This CDR3 is CASSQRQETQYF.

The chain joins TRBV24-1 to TRBJ2-7. The germline V gene has CDR1 KGHDR and CDR2 SFDVKD. The CDR3 is 12 amino acids. CDR3 residues: CATSADSYEQYF.

The chain couples TRBV6-2 or TRBV6-3 to TRBJ1-5; TCRdb reports TRBD1, a call that lacks DNA to check it against. The germline gives CDR1 MNHEY, CDR2 SVGEGT. This CDR3 region has 16 residues. This CDR3 reads CASSSPGSPNSWPQHF.

This rearrangement joins TRBV7-9 to TRBJ2-1; TCRdb calls TRBD1, which cannot be checked without DNA. CDR1 is SEHNR and CDR2 is FQNEAQ in the germline V gene (reference sequence). This CDR3 region has 14 residues. CDR3 in amino acids: CASSFNQGVGEQFF.

The J gene is TRBJ2-5, the V gene TRBV28. The CDR3 is 13 amino acids. Germline values: CDR1 MDHEN, CDR2 SYDVKM. The CDR3 reads CASSLASRGTQYF.

The chain links TRBV29-1 to TRBJ2-2. This CDR3 region has 14 residues. Germline V gene data show CDR1 as SQVTM and CDR2 as ANQGSEA. CDR3: CSVFVSGNTGELFF.

The V call is TRBV3-1, the J call TRBJ1-2. From germline, CDR1 is LGHDT and CDR2 YNNKEL (reference sequence). This CDR3 spans 14 amino acids. CDR3 region: CASSRTEVQDGYTF.

The V and J genes are TRBV6-5 and TRBJ2-3. Germline V gene lookup returns CDR1 MNHEY and CDR2 SVGAGI. The CDR3 sequence is 16 residues long. This CDR3 reads CASSYLRNPSTDTQYF.

The chain uses TRBV28 and TRBJ1-6; absent DNA, TCRdb's TRBD1 call cannot be checked. Germline CDR1 MDHEN, CDR2 SYDVKM. The CDR3 sequence is 15 residues long. The CDR3: CASDRGLSYNSPLHF.

The chain carries TRBV12-3 or TRBV12-4 and TRBJ2-1; lacking DNA, the TRBD2 call made by TCRdb goes unchecked. CDR3 size: 17 residues. CDR3 sequence: CATERLQGLASYNEQFF.

The rearrangement joins TRBV6-5 to TRBJ1-1; without DNA, the TCRdb call of TRBD1 cannot be checked. The CDR3 totals 16 residues. Germline-derived CDR1 and CDR2 are MNHEY and SVGAGI. The CDR3 protein is CASSYAAGGAYTEAFF.

This chain joins TRBV7-2 and TRBJ2-4; TCRdb's D call of TRBD1 is untestable without DNA. CDR1 SGHTA and CDR2 FQGNSA come from the germline V gene. This CDR3 comprises 13 residues. CDR3 in amino acids: CASTRTGENIQYF.

The rearrangement links TRBV9 to TRBJ2-1; TCRdb picks TRBD2, but there is no DNA to check that call. This CDR3 is 16 amino acids long. In germline, CDR1 is SGDLS, CDR2 YYNGEE. The chain's CDR3 is CASSVDVGVAENEQFF.